These 29 T cell receptor beta chains share one sample of origin, sequenced in a study of blood T cell repertoires in COVID-19. Only in-frame clones appear in the TCRdb table, and some are missing; sequencing was by immunoSEQ multiplex PCR. The sample consists of 250,000 to 350,000 clones, 88% of them appearing once. The specimen sequenced was peripheral blood. All receptors derive from a woman younger than 45 who had recovered from COVID-19.

This clone was observed once. The CDR3 nucleotides read TGTGCCAGCAGTAGACAGGGGGGGAACACTGAAGCTTTCTTT. It is translated as CASSRQGGNTEAFF. The chain carries TRBV6-6 and TRBJ1-1, with 9 nucleotides matching TRBD1. The CDR3 loop spans 14 amino acids. The junction had 2 bases not matched to a gene; V was cut back by 5 bases and J by 1 base. Germline lookup yields CDR1 MNHNY and CDR2 SVGAGI (reference sequence).

This chain uses TRBV5-8 with TRBJ2-7; 9 nucleotides match TRBD1. Trimming at V came to 4 bases and at J to 5 bases, leaving 10 bases not matched to a gene. CDR1 SGHTS and CDR2 YDEGEE come from the germline V gene. The CDR3 extends over 15 amino acids. Written as DNA, the CDR3 is TGTGCCAGCAGCCCGGGGACAGGGATTATCCACGAGCAGTACTTC. Translating gives CASSPGTGIIHEQYF.

This chain joins TRBV7-2 and TRBJ2-2; TRBD1 matches at 7 bases. V was pared by 4 bases and J by 2 bases, with 7 bases of the junction left unmatched. Germline V gene sequence: CDR1 SGHTA, CDR2 FQGNSA. This CDR3 has 16 amino acids. The CDR3 DNA sequence: TGTGCCAGCAGCTCGGGACAGTCCTACAACACCGGGGAGCTGTTTTTT. Residues: CASSSGQSYNTGELFF.

This clone was observed a single time. The chain joins TRBV24-1 to TRBJ2-3; 10 positions agree with TRBD2. With V trimmed by 0 bases and J by 12 bases, 8 bases remained unmatched. Germline assignment: CDR1 KGHDR and CDR2 SFDVKD. The CDR3 contains 15 residues. As DNA, the CDR3 is TGTGCCACCAGTGATTTGGGGACTAGCGCGGCATCACAGTATTTT. This encodes CATSDLGTSAASQYF.

This chain links TRBV4-3 with TRBJ1-3; the D is unclear. Germline V CDR1 and CDR2: LGHNA, YSLEER. The V and J ends lost 4 bases and 1 base respectively, with 14 bases between them. The CDR3 length is 16 residues. CDR3 sequence (DNA): TGCGCCAGCAGCCTTGGCGGCCCTGGATCTGGAAACACCATATATTTT. Translation gives CASSLGGPGSGNTIYF.

The chain employs TRBV5-1 and TRBJ2-7; D not certain. CDR1 SGHRS and CDR2 YFSETQ come from the germline V gene. The CDR3 contains 13 residues. Trimming left V 4 bases short and J 3 bases short, with 11 bases between. The CDR3 DNA is TGCGCCAGCAGCCCTAGGCCACGCTACGAGCAGTACTTC. As protein: CASSPRPRYEQYF.

This chain uses TRBV3-1 (or the pseudogene TRBV3-2) with TRBJ1-3, with a weak D call TRBD1 (6 bases). The CDR3 extends over 17 amino acids. V was clipped by 0 bases and J by 0 bases, with 12 bases between them. CDR1 is LGHDT and CDR2 is YNNKEL in the germline V gene (reference sequence). The CDR3 nucleotides are TGTGCCAGCAGCCAAGATCTTAGGACAGCCTCTGGAAACACCATATATTTT. Its protein product is CASSQDLRTASGNTIYF.

The rearrangement uses TRBV9 and TRBJ2-3; 10 bases agree with TRBD2. Germline V gene sequence: CDR1 SGDLS, CDR2 YYNGEE. The V and J ends lost 3 bases and 4 bases, in that order; junction bases with no gene match: 8. CDR3 length: 16 amino acids. CDR3 sequence: CASSGGLAGGPDTQYF. The CDR3 DNA is TGTGCCAGCAGCGGGGGATTAGCGGGAGGCCCAGATACGCAGTATTTT. The full variable domain, in which reference TRBV9 and TRBJ2-3 provide the parts outside the CDR3, is DSGVTQTPKHLITATGQRVTLRCSPRSGDLSVYWYQQSLDQGLQFLIQYYNGEERAKGNILERFSAQQFPDLHSELNLSSLELGDSALYFCASSGGLAGGPDTQYFGPGTRLTVL.

The rearrangement links TRBV6-6 to TRBJ1-5; a possible D gene is TRBD1 (6 bases). The CDR3 contains 16 residues. Germline CDR1 and CDR2: MNHNY and SVGAGI (reference sequence). Trimming took 0 bases from V and 7 from J, leaving 16 bases between them. The DNA of the CDR3 is TGTGCCAGCAGTTACTCGAGGGGGAGTCCAAACCAGCCCCAGCATTTT. Its translation is CASSYSRGSPNQPQHF.

This clone has a handful of counts. This sequence joins TRBV6-4 and TRBJ1-1; D not resolved. This CDR3 spans 11 amino acids. From germline, CDR1 is MRHNA and CDR2 SNTAGT. The germline V and J ends were trimmed by 10 bases and 7 bases, with 13 bases remaining between them. CDR3 in amino acids: CATQKCSEAFF. The CDR3 bases are TGTGCCACCCAAAAGTGCAGTGAAGCTTTCTTT.

V and J are TRBV7-9 and TRBJ2-2; no reliable D call. V was trimmed by 11 bases and J by 1 base, leaving 8 bases between them. From germline, CDR1 is SEHNR and CDR2 FQNEAQ (reference sequence). CDR3 size: 12 residues. DNA for the CDR3: TGTGCCCCCGGTGGGAACACCGGGGAGCTGTTTTTT. It specifies CAPGGNTGELFF.

CDR3 residues: CASSRTGEAFF. CDR3 DNA: TGTGCCAGCAGTCGGACAGGTGAAGCTTTCTTT. The chain joins TRBV12-3 or TRBV12-4 to TRBJ1-1; 7 nucleotides align to TRBD1. Losses at the gene ends were 5 bases for V and 7 bases for J; bases not matched to a gene: 1. The CDR3 contains 11 residues.

This clone was seen once. The chain couples TRBV9 to TRBJ1-4; the D gene is possibly TRBD1 (6 bases). CDR3 size: 14 residues. The germline V gene has CDR1 SGDLS and CDR2 YYNGEE. V was clipped by 4 bases and J by 5 bases, with 12 bases between them. CDR3: CASSSQGTNEKLFF. CDR3 DNA: TGTGCCAGCAGCTCACAGGGAACAAATGAAAAACTGTTTTTT.

This chain's CDR3 is CASSVATGGAYEQYF. CDR3 coding DNA: TGTGCCAGCAGCGTAGCTACAGGGGGGGCCTACGAGCAGTACTTC. The rearrangement links TRBV9 to TRBJ2-7; tentatively, D is TRBD1 (8 bases). The CDR3 covers 15 residues. Germline CDR1 reads SGDLS; CDR2 reads YYNGEE. The V gene lost 0 bases and the J gene lost 2 bases, with 12 bases spanning the gap.

The chain recombines TRBV9 with TRBJ2-7; TRBD1 aligns across 7 bases. The J segment lost 5 bases and the V segment lost 4 bases, leaving 12 bases of the junction unmatched. The CDR3 spans 15 residues. The germline gives CDR1 SGDLS, CDR2 YYNGEE. CDR3 amino acids: CASSPQNRGFDEQYF. CDR3 coding DNA: TGTGCCAGCAGCCCCCAAAACAGGGGCTTCGACGAGCAGTACTTC.

The rearrangement uses TRBV18 and TRBJ2-7, with TRBD1 as a possible D gene (6 bases). The CDR3 is 14 residues long. Germline CDR1 reads KGHSH; CDR2 reads LQKENI. With 3 bases removed from V and 1 base from J, the gap between germline ends came to 10 bases. CDR3 sequence reads: CASSPTGSSYEQYF. As DNA, the CDR3 is TGTGCCAGCTCACCGACAGGATCTTCCTACGAGCAGTACTTC.

The rearrangement uses TRBV18 and TRBJ1-3, with 8 bases matching TRBD1. The CDR3 totals 17 residues. Germline values: CDR1 KGHSH, CDR2 LQKENI. The ends lost 3 bases at V and 0 bases at J; junction bases unmatched: 7. CDR3 DNA: TGTGCCAGCTCACCCGGACAGGGCGGGTTCTCTGGAAACACCATATATTTT. Its translation: CASSPGQGGFSGNTIYF.

V is TRBV11-3 and J is TRBJ2-2, with D unclear. V lost 3 bases and J lost 4, with 3 bases in between. The CDR3 sequence is 12 residues long. CDR1 SGHNT and CDR2 YENEEA come from the germline V gene. The CDR3 here is CASSFSTGELFF. The CDR3 nucleotides are TGTGCCAGCAGCTTCTCCACCGGGGAGCTGTTTTTT. Looking up the rest from reference TRBV11-3 and TRBJ2-2 gives the full variable domain: EAGVVQSPRYKIIEKKQPVAFWCNPISGHNTLYWYLQNLGQGPELLIRYENEEAVDDSQLPKDRFSAERLKGVDSTLKIQPAELGDSAVYLCASSFSTGELFFGEGSRLTVL.

The chain recombines TRBV28 with TRBJ2-2; 8 positions match TRBD2. The CDR3 length is 16 residues. Losses at the gene ends were 2 bases for V and 1 base for J; bases not matched to a gene: 3. CDR1 and CDR2 (germline): MDHEN, SYDVKM. CDR3 sequence reads: CASSLAGGQNTGELFF. The CDR3, as DNA: TGTGCCAGCAGTTTAGCGGGGGGCCAGAACACCGGGGAGCTGTTTTTT. The full variable domain, completed using reference TRBV28 and TRBJ2-2, is DVKVTQSSRYLVKRTGEKVFLECVQDMDHENMFWYRQDPGLGLRLIYFSYDVKMKEKGDIPEGYSVSREKKERFSLILESASTNQTSMYLCASSLAGGQNTGELFFGEGSRLTVL.

The chain links TRBV2 to TRBJ2-5, with 9 bases fitting TRBD2. V dropped 7 bases and J dropped 4; count of bases not matched to a gene: 10. Germline V gene lookup returns CDR1 SNHLY and CDR2 FYNNEI. This CDR3 contains 15 residues. CDR3 loop: CASKVGGGAGETQYF. In DNA form, the CDR3 reads TGTGCCAGCAAGGTTGGCGGGGGGGCCGGAGAGACCCAGTACTTC.

The genes are TRBV21-1 and TRBJ2-5; the table's D call of TRBD1 was not tested on the DNA. TRBV21-1 counts as a pseudogene. CDR3 length: 16 amino acids. CDR3 sequence: CASSTNRDRGLETQYF. The DNA for the CDR3 is TGTGCCAGCAGCACGAACCGGGACAGGGGGCTCGAGACCCAGTACTTC.

This clone was found once. V and J are TRBV5-1 and TRBJ2-7; 7 bases fit TRBD1. The CDR3 is 13 residues long. Germline V gene data show CDR1 as SGHRS and CDR2 as YFSETQ. Germline trimming cut 3 bases from V and 4 bases from J; bases unmatched to any gene: 4. The DNA for the CDR3 is TGCGCCAGCAGCTCCGGGACAGAATACGAGCAGTACTTC. This translates into CASSSGTEYEQYF.

V is TRBV3-1 (or the pseudogene TRBV3-2) and J is TRBJ1-4, with 9 bases that match TRBD1. This CDR3 is 16 amino acids long. V gave up 4 bases and J gave up 6 bases; unmatched junction bases: 9. Germline V gene lookup returns CDR1 LGHDT and CDR2 YNNKEL (reference sequence). The CDR3 is CASSRLLTGGHEKLFF. DNA for the CDR3: TGTGCCAGCAGCCGCCTATTGACAGGGGGTCATGAAAAACTGTTTTTT.

V usage is TRBV21-1 and J usage is TRBJ2-3; TRBD1, the D gene given by the table, was not confirmed from the DNA. TRBV21-1 represents a pseudogene. CDR3 length: 16 amino acids. CDR3 residues: CASSRKTGTRTDTQYF. The CDR3 nucleotides are TGTGCCAGCAGCAGAAAAACCGGGACACGCACAGATACGCAGTATTTT.

The gene calls are TRBV4-2 and TRBJ1-1; D is uncertain. Trimming cost V 0 bases and J 0 bases, with 2 bases left between them. The length of the CDR3 is 13 residues. Germline CDR1 reads LGHNA; CDR2 reads YNFKEQ. DNA for the CDR3: TGTGCCAGCAGCCAAGATATGAACACTGAAGCTTTCTTT. The encoded protein is CASSQDMNTEAFF.

The rearrangement links TRBV28 to TRBJ2-5, with a tentative D call TRBD1 (7 bases). Trimming shortened V by 3 bases and J by 2 bases, and 22 bases separated the two germline ends. CDR1 is MDHEN, CDR2 SYDVKM, per germline. This CDR3 spans 18 amino acids. CDR3 DNA sequence: TGTGCCAGCAGTTTCCTCTTCACAGGGGAGGAGAAACAAGAGACCCAGTACTTC. This encodes CASSFLFTGEEKQETQYF.

The CDR3 DNA follows: TGTGCCAGCAGCTTACGGCGGGGACGAAACGAGCAGTACTTC. It is translated as CASSLRRGRNEQYF. The rearrangement uses TRBV7-2 and TRBJ2-7, with D possibly matching TRBD2 (6 bases). The V end was cut by 2 bases, the J end by 5 bases, with 13 bases between. CDR3 length equals 14 residues. Germline V lookup: CDR1 SGHTA, CDR2 FQGNSA. Full variable domain (outside the CDR3, taken from reference TRBV7-2 and TRBJ2-7): GAGVSQSPSNKVTEKGKDVELRCDPISGHTALYWYRQSLGQGLEFLIYFQGNSAPDKSGLPSDRFSAERTGGSVSTLTIQRTQQEDSAVYLCASSLRRGRNEQYFGPGTRLTVT.

V usage is TRBV7-6 and J usage is TRBJ1-1; 7 nucleotides align to TRBD1. Germline loops: CDR1 SGHVS, CDR2 FNYEAQ. V lost 0 bases and J lost 1; bases outside the gene matches: 5. The CDR3 is 16 residues long. The CDR3, as DNA: TGTGCCAGCAGCTTAGCGGAGGGGGCATGGAACACTGAAGCTTTCTTT. Translating it yields CASSLAEGAWNTEAFF.

CDR3 in DNA: TGTGCCAGCAGCTCCGGTCTCGTCGGGAACACTGAAGCTTTCTTT. Translation gives CASSSGLVGNTEAFF. The V call is TRBV5-8, the J call TRBJ1-1, with D hard to call. This CDR3 has 15 residues. The ends were cut back, 3 bases at V and 1 base at J, with 13 bases in the middle. Germline CDR1 is SGHTS and CDR2 is YDEGEE. Full variable domain (remainder filled in from reference TRBV5-8 and TRBJ1-1): EAGVTQSPTHLIKTRGQQATLRCSPISGHTSVYWYQQALGLGLQFLLWYDEGEERNRGNFPPRFSGRQFPNYSSELNVNALELEDSALYLCASSSGLVGNTEAFFGQGTRLTVV.